A single sample gave rise to the 16 T cell receptor delta chains below, sequenced in a study of gamma-delta T cells after stem cell transplantation. TCRdb reapplied CATT to the RT-PCR reads. Altogether more than 10,000 delta-chain clones are present, about 1.2% being singletons, with the ten largest covering 10%. The sequenced sample was gamma-delta T cells. These receptor sequences come from a human donor. It is not recorded whose cells these are; they may come from a transplant donor.

Of note for this clone: A read error may explain this, as a much larger clone is one base away. This sample also contains other DNA sequences that code for the same CDR3. The chain employs TRDV2 and TRDJ1; D might be TRDD3 (6 bases). The germline V gene encodes CDR1 GEAIGNYY and CDR2 EKD. This CDR3 is built from 17 residues. V dropped 0 bases and J dropped 0 bases, with 16 bases sitting between them. The CDR3 loop is CACDTVGGPDYTDKLIF. In nucleotides, the CDR3 is TGTGCCTGTGACACCGTAGGGGGACCGGACTACACCGATAAACTCATCTTT.

This clone was seen only a few times. V gene TRDV2 combines with J gene TRDJ1; 13 bases align to TRDD3. Germline V gene sequence: CDR1 GEAIGNYY, CDR2 EKD. Losses at the gene ends were 3 bases for V and 4 bases for J; bases not matched to a gene: 7. This CDR3 comprises 16 residues. The CDR3 spells CACDDVLGDTNDKLIF. The CDR3 DNA is TGTGCCTGTGACGACGTACTGGGGGATACGAACGATAAACTCATCTTT.

By sample share, this clone is medium-sized. The sample holds other DNA sequences that translate to the same CDR3. The chain joins TRDV2 to TRDJ1; 9 nucleotides match TRDD3. J lost 0 bases, V lost 1 base, and 2 bases had no gene match. Germline V CDR1 and CDR2: GEAIGNYY, EKD. The CDR3 runs to 15 residues. This chain's CDR3 is CACDTLGDYTDKLIF. The CDR3 nucleotides are TGTGCCTGTGACACGCTGGGGGATTACACCGATAAACTCATCTTT.

This clone was counted ten times or more. The V gene is TRDV2, the J gene TRDJ1; 8 nucleotides line up with TRDD3. The germline V gene encodes CDR1 GEAIGNYY and CDR2 EKD. With 0 bases clipped from V and 3 bases from J, the junction kept 11 bases outside the gene matches. The CDR3 is 17 amino acids. The CDR3 spells CACDTLTGGIGADKLIF. For the CDR3, the DNA is TGTGCCTGTGACACCCTTACTGGGGGGATTGGGGCCGATAAACTCATCTTT.

This clone was counted only a few times. A read error may be the cause here, since a much bigger clone is one base away. This chain connects TRDV2 to TRDJ1; possible D gene TRDD3, 6 bases. Germline-derived CDR1 and CDR2 are GEAIGNYY and EKD. CDR3 length equals 15 residues. Trimming shortened V by 6 bases and J by 10 bases, and 26 bases separated the two germline ends. The CDR3 DNA follows: TGTGCCTGTTCCTCCTTACTGGGCCCATTCGATGGACTCATCTTT. Its translation is CACSSLLGPFDGLIF.

This clone was seen at least ten times. This rearrangement joins TRDV2 to TRDJ1; weak D call: TRDD3 (6 bases). The CDR3 is 16 amino acids. Trimming removed 0 bases from V and 0 bases from J, with 13 bases in between. From germline, CDR1 is GEAIGNYY and CDR2 EKD. CDR3 nucleotide sequence: TGTGCCTGTGACACCGTTGGGGGCCGCCACACCGATAAACTCATCTTT. Its protein product is CACDTVGGRHTDKLIF.

Within the sample, this clone is medium-sized (0.01 to 0.1%). The chain recombines TRDV2 with TRDJ1; 12 bases fit TRDD3. Germline values: CDR1 GEAIGNYY, CDR2 EKD. The CDR3 loop spans 18 amino acids. Unmatched junction bases numbered 10, after V lost 3 bases and J lost 0 bases. The CDR3 DNA sequence: TGTGCCTGTGACCCCATTACTGGGGGATACTCGTACACCGATAAACTCATCTTT. Amino acid sequence: CACDPITGGYSYTDKLIF.

V and J are TRDV2 and TRDJ1, with TRDD3 matching over 13 bases. CDR3 size: 22 residues. Trimming cost V 0 bases and J 0 bases; bases outside gene matches: 18. Germline V gives CDR1 GEAIGNYY, CDR2 EKD. In DNA form, the CDR3 reads TGTGCCTGTGACACCGTCCGGCCGATACTGGGGGATACGCTCTCATACACCGATAAACTCATCTTT. This sequence encodes CACDTVRPILGDTLSYTDKLIF.

This clone is medium-sized (0.01 to 0.1%). The chain has TRDV2 and TRDJ1; D possibly matches TRDD2 or TRDD3 (9 bases each). V lost 3 bases to trimming and J lost 4 bases, with 29 bases between them. CDR3 length equals 19 residues. In germline, CDR1 is GEAIGNYY, CDR2 EKD. In DNA form, the CDR3 reads TGTGCCTGTGACTCCTCCTTCCTACGGGGGGATACCGGCGGCGATAAACTCATCTTT. This translates into CACDSSFLRGDTGGDKLIF.

This clone appeared many times. The sample has other DNA sequences that encode this CDR3 too. This rearrangement joins TRDV2 to TRDJ3; 11 nucleotides line up with TRDD3. Per the germline V gene, CDR1 is GEAIGNYY and CDR2 is EKD. J gave up 3 bases and V 0 bases, and 6 bases lay outside the gene matches. The CDR3 loop spans 19 amino acids. CDR3 loop: CACDTLLGDTDWDTRQMFF. CDR3 in DNA: TGTGCCTGTGACACCCTCCTGGGGGATACTGACTGGGACACCCGACAGATGTTTTTC.

This clone was seen a handful of times. The junction shows a germline mismatch at one end, possibly a read error. This rearrangement joins TRDV2 to TRDJ1; 11 positions match TRDD3. The CDR3 length is 18 residues. Germline CDR1 is GEAIGNYY and CDR2 is EKD. CDR3 amino acids: CACDAVLGDNQHTDKPIF. Written as DNA, the CDR3 is TGTGCCTGTGACGCCGTACTGGGGGATAATCAGCACACCGATAAACCCATCTTT.

This clone ranks as medium-sized. This chain connects TRDV2 to TRDJ1; D is ambiguous. The CDR3 is 13 amino acids. The V and J ends lost 3 bases and 3 bases respectively, with 10 bases between them. Germline loops: CDR1 GEAIGNYY, CDR2 EKD. CDR3 residues: CACDSLKPDKLIF. The DNA for the CDR3 is TGTGCCTGTGACTCGTTAAAGCCCGATAAACTCATCTTT.

On this clone: With a far larger clone one base away, a read error is the likely cause. Other DNA sequences in the same sample also yield this CDR3. V usage is TRDV2 and J usage is TRDJ1, with 13 positions matching TRDD3. The CDR3 is made up of 21 amino acids. V was clipped by 1 base and J by 0 bases; unmatched bases: 16. Germline assignment: CDR1 GEAIGNYY and CDR2 EKD. In DNA form, the CDR3 reads TGTGCCTGTGACACTCTGGTTTGGGGCGTACTGGGGGATACGGACACCGATAAACTCATCTTT. Its protein product is CACDTLVWGVLGDTDTDKLIF.

This clone was seen only a few times. Since a far larger clone is one base different, this is likely a read error. Other DNA variants within this sample encode the same CDR3. This chain connects TRDV2 to TRDJ1, with a weak D call TRDD3 (6 bases). Trimming took off 3 bases at V and 0 bases at J, with 19 bases between the two ends. The germline gives CDR1 GEAIGNYY, CDR2 EKD. The CDR3 runs 17 residues. CDR3 sequence: CACDGIGGPPHTDKLIF. CDR3 nucleotides: TGTGCCTGTGACGGTATTGGGGGGCCTCCTCACACCGATAAACTCATCTTT.

A note on this clone: Being one base from a much bigger clone, this may be a read error. At the DNA level, this CDR3 is encoded by other sequences in the same sample as well. The rearrangement uses TRDV2 and TRDJ1; 7 bases agree with TRDD3. CDR1 is GEAIGNYY, CDR2 EKD, per germline. The CDR3 is 15 residues long. Germline trimming cut 0 bases from V and 5 bases from J; bases unmatched to any gene: 8. CDR3 protein: CACDTLTGAWDKLIF. Here the CDR3 DNA reads TGTGCCTGTGACACCCTTACTGGGGCATGGGATAAACTCATCTTT.

In the case of this clone: This DNA's translation and the protein TCRdb lists, from a much larger clone, do not match at residue 9, likely due to a read error; the protein shown is translated from the DNA. The chain employs TRDV2 and TRDJ1, with 9 bases matching TRDD3. Germline CDR1 reads GEAIGNYY; CDR2 reads EKD. The CDR3 sequence is 18 residues long. Losses at the gene ends were 1 base for V and 2 bases for J; bases not matched to a gene: 13. In DNA form, the CDR3 reads TGTGCCTGTGACACGGTACTGGGGGAAAAGAGTGAGACCGATAAACTCATCTTT. Translating it yields CACDTVLGEKSETDKLIF.